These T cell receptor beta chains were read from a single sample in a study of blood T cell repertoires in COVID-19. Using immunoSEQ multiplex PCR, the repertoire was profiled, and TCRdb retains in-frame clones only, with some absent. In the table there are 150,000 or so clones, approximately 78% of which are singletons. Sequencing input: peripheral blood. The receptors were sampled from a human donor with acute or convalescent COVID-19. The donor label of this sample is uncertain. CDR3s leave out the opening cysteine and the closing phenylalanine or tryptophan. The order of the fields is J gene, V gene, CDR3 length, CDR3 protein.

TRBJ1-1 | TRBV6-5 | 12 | ASSVDSAVLEAF
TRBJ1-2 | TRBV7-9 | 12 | ASSKGDSSYGYT
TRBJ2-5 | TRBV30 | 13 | AWSSPRGAQETQY
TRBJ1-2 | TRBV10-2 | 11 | ASSTGPNYGYT
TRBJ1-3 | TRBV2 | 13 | ASSGVRGRGNTIY
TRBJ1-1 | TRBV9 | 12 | ASSPRAANTEAF
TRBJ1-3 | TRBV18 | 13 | ASSPSGISGNTIY
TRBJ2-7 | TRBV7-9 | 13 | ASSSREDVSYEQY
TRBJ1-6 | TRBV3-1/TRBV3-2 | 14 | ASSLLLTGRNSPLH
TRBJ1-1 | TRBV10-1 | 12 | ASSESRGSTEAF
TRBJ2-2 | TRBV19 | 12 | ATYWTGGAGELF
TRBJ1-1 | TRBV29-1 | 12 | SVTLTGANTEAF
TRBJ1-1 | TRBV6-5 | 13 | ASIRSVMTGGGSF
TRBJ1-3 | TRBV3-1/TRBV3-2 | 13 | ASSQGRYSGNTIY
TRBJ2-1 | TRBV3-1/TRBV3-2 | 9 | ASSQRGEQF
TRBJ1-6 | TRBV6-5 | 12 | ASSKDSDYSPLH
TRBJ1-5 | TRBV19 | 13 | ASIQGQGGNQPQH
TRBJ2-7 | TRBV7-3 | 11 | ASSFNNGGEQY
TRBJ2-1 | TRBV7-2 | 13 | ASSLLRADQGEQF
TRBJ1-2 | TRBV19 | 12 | ASSMRGGQNGYT
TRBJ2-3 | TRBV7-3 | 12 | ASSPFPSTDTQY
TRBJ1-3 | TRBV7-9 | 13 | ASSLGGQVGNTIY
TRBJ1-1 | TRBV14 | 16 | ASSQDISRTVLNTEAF
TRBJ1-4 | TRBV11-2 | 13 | ASSLVPLPNEKLF
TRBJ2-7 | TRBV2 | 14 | ASSDLDILSSYEQY
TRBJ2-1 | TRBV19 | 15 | ASSPPGTGGGLRVQF
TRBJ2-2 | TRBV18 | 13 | ASSPTGYLNGELF
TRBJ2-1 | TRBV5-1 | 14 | ASSLDSGAAYNEQF
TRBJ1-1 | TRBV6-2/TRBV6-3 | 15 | ASSLREAGGPNTEAF
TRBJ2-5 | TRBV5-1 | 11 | ASSLPGEETQY
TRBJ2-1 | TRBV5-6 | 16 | ASSPTRTATASYNEQF
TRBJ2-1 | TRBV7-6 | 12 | ASSPKTGIDEQF
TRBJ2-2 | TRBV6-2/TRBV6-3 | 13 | ASSLVRGHGGELF
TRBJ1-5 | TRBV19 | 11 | ASSRDSNQPQH
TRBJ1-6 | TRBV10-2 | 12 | ASSLQGLGSPLH
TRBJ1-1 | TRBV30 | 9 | AWSVRLEAF
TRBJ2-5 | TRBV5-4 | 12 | ASSSRDFQETQY
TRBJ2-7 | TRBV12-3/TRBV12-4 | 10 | ASSRVGGEQY
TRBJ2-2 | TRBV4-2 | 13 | ASSHGQGGPGELF
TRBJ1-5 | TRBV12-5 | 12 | ASGEAYSNQPQH
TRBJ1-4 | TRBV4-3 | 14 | ASSSFSGGMYEKLF
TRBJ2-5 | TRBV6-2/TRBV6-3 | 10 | ASSRASGGQY
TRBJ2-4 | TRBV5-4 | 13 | ASSLAGTSGAVQY
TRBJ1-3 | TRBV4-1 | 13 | ASSQDRGPGNTIY
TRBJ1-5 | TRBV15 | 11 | ATSREASQPQH